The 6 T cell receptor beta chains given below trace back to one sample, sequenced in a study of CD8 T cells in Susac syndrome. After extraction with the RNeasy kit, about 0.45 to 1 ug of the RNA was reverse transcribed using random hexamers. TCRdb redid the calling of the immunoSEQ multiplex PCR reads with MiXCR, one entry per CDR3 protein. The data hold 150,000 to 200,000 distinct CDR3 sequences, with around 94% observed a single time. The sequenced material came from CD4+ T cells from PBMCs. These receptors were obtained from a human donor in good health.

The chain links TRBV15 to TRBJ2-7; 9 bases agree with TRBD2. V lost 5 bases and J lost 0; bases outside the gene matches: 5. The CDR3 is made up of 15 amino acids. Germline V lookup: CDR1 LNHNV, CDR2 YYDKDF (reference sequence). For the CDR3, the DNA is TGTGCCACCAGCCTAGCGGGAAGGAGCTCCTACGAGCAGTACTTC. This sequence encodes CATSLAGRSSYEQYF.

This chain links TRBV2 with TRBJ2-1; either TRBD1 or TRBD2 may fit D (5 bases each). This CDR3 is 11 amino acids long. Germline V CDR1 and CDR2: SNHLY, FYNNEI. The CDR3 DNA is TGTGTTGAGGGGTCCTACAATGAGCAGTTCTTC. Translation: CVEGSYNEQFF.

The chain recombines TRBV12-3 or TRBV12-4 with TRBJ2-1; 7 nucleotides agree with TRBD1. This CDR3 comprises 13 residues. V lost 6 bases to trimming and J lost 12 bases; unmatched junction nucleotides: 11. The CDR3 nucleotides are TGTGCCAGCAGCCCCCGGCAGGGGGACCGGCAGTTCTTC. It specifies CASSPRQGDRQFF.

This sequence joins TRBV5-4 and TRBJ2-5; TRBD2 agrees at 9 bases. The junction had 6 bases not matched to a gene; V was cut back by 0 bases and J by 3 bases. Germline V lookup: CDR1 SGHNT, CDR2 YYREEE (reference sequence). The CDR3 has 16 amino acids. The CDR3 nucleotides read TGTGCCAGCAGCTTGGAGTCTAGCGGGGAGGAAGAGACCCAGTACTTC. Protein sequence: CASSLESSGEEETQYF.

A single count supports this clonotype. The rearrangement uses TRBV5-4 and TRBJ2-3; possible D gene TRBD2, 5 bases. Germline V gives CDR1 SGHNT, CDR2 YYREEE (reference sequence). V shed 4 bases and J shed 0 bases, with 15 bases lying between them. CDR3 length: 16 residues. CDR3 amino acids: CASSTGTGGSTDTQYF. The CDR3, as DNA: TGTGCCAGCAGCACGGGAACCGGAGGTAGCACAGATACGCAGTATTTT.

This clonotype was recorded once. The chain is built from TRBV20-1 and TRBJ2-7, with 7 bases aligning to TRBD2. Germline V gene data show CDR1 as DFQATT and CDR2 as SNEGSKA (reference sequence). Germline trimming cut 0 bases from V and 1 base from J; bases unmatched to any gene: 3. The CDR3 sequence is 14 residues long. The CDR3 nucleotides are TGCAGTGCTAGAGATCGCGGGGGATCCTACGAGCAGTACTTC. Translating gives CSARDRGGSYEQYF.